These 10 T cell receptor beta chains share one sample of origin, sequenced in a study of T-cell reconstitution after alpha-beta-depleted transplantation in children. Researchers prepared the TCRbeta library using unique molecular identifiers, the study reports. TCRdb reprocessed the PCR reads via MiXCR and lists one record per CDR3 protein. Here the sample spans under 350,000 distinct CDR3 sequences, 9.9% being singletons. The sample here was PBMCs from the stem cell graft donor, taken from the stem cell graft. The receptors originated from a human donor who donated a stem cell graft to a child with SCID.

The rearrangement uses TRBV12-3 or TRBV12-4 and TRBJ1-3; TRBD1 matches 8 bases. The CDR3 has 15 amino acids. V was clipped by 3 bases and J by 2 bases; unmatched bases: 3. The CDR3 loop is CASSFPDRAGNTIYF. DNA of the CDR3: TGTGCCAGCAGTTTCCCGGACAGGGCTGGAAACACCATATATTTT.

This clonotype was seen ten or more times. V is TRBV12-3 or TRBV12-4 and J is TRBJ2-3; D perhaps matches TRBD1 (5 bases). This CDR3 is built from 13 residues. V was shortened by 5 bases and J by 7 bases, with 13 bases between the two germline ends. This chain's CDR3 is CASSPQGSNTQYF. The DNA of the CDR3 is TGTGCCAGCAGTCCGCAGGGTTCGAATACGCAGTATTTT.

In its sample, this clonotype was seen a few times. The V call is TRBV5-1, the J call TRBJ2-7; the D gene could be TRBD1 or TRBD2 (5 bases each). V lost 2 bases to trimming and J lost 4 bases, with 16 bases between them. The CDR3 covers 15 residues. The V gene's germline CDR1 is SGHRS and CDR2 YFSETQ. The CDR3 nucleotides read TGCGCCAGCAGCTTTGTCTCCGGGACCTCTTACGAGCAGTACTTC. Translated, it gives CASSFVSGTSYEQYF.

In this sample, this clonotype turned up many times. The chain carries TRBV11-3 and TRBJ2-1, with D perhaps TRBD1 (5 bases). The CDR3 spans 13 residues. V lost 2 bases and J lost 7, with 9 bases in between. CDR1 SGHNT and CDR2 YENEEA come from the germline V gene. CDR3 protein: CASSLQGKNEQFF. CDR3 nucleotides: TGTGCCAGCAGCTTACAGGGTAAAAATGAGCAGTTCTTC.

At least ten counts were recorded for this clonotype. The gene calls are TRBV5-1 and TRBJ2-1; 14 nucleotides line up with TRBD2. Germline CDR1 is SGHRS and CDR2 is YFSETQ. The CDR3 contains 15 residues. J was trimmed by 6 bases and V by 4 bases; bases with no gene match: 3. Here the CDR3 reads CASSTGTSGGNEQFF. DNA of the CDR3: TGCGCCAGCAGCACAGGGACTAGCGGGGGCAATGAGCAGTTCTTC.

Here the CDR3 DNA reads TGCAGCGGCTTTTCCGACAGGGATGAGCAGTTCTTC. It specifies CSGFSDRDEQFF. The rearrangement uses TRBV20-1 and TRBJ2-1, with TRBD1 identical over 7 bases. Germline loops: CDR1 DFQATT, CDR2 SNEGSKA (reference sequence). This CDR3 spans 12 amino acids.

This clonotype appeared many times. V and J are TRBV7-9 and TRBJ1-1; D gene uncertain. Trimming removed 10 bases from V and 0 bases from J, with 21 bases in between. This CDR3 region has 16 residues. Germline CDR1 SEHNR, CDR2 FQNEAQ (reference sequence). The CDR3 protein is CAIYRGRVGLNTEAFF. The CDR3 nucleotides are TGTGCCATATACCGAGGGAGGGTCGGGTTGAACACTGAAGCTTTCTTT.

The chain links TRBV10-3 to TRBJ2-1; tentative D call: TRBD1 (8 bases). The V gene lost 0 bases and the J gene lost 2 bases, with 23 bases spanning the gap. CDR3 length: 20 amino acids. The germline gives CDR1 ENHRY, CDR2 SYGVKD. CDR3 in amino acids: CAISESLAGGLADAYNEQFF. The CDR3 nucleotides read TGTGCCATCAGTGAGTCGCTTGCAGGGGGCCTAGCGGACGCCTACAATGAGCAGTTCTTC.

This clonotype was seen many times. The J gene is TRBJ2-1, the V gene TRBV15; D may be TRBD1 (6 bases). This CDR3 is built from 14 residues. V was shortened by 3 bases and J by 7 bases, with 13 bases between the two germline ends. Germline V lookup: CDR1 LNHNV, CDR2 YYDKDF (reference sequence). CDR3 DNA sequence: TGTGCCACCAGCAGGACAGGTTTTACAAATGAGCAGTTCTTC. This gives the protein CATSRTGFTNEQFF.

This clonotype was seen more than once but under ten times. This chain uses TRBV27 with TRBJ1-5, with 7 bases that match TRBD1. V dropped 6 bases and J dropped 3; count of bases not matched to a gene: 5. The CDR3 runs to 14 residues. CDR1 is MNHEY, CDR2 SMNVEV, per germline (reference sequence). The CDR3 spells CASSKDRVNQPQHF. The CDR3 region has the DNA TGTGCCAGCAGCAAAGACAGGGTCAATCAGCCCCAGCATTTT.